This is a list of T cell receptor beta chains from one sample in a study of blood T cell repertoires in COVID-19. Some clones are missing from TCRdb's copy, which holds only in-frame ones; the method was immunoSEQ multiplex PCR. The repertoire holds around 300,000 clones, just under 90% seen once, with 1.9% in the top ten. Sequences were obtained from PBMCs or T cells enriched from blood (not recorded which). The receptor set was obtained from a woman in her fifties or sixties who had recovered from COVID-19. CDR3s include the opening cysteine and the closing phenylalanine or tryptophan. Each record gives: V gene, J gene, D gene, CDR3 protein. The D gene is left open where the match is weak.

>TRBV12-3/TRBV12-4|TRBJ2-7|NA
CASGLDSSYEQYF
>TRBV3-1/TRBV3-2|TRBJ1-4|NA
CASSPQAGYGKLFF
>TRBV27|TRBJ1-1|NA
CASSLYRWDTEAFF
>TRBV7-9|TRBJ1-1|NA
CASSLYRGNTEAFF
>TRBV5-1|TRBJ2-7|NA
CASSPRALEAGEQYF
>TRBV29-1|TRBJ2-7|NA
CSVEAVNSYEQYF
>TRBV7-7|TRBJ2-7|NA
CASSPTGTYEQYF
>TRBV18|TRBJ1-2|TRBD1
CASSPGQGQGYTF
>TRBV27|TRBJ1-2|NA
CASSYGTNYGYTF
>TRBV6-5|TRBJ2-7|NA
CASSPGFYEQYF
>TRBV6-5|TRBJ2-7|NA
CASSYLRLSSYEQYF
>TRBV3-1/TRBV3-2|TRBJ2-1|TRBD2
CASSPPPASGVYDEQFF
>TRBV19|TRBJ1-1|NA
CASKDSSSPFQAFF
>TRBV28|TRBJ2-7|TRBD2
CASSLPGGTSAYEQYF